This T cell receptor (beta chain) derives from a study of cytomegalovirus exposure and HLA in healthy donors. The wider study: Of the donors genotyped, several hundred in all, 81% fell in the Caucasian-associated ancestry cluster.

In germline, CDR1 is SGHRS, CDR2 YFSETQ. Losses at the gene ends were 2 bases for V and 0 bases for J; bases not matched to a gene: 10. The CDR3 sequence is 17 residues long. Primers included in the PCR were 60 Vbeta and 13 Jbeta primers. Method: immunoSEQ multiplex PCR; TCRdb's copy keeps in-frame clones and lacks some. The listing contains over 100,000 clones. This TCR was recovered from a woman aged 35 to 49 in good health and CMV-seropositive. The rearrangement joins TRBV5-1 to TRBJ2-7; 8 bases match TRBD2. Input material: PBMCs. In DNA form, the CDR3 reads TGCGCCAGCAGCTTCGGGTCAGGCGGGGGGACCTCCTACGAGCAGTACTTC. Amino acid sequence: CASSFGSGGGTSYEQYF.